The 13 T cell receptor beta chains listed next were all sequenced from one sample in a study of blood T cell repertoires in COVID-19. Profiled with immunoSEQ multiplex PCR; TCRdb holds only in-frame clones, not every one. The sample lists under 150,000 clones; 84% were seen once. Material for sequencing was peripheral blood. Every receptor here comes from a man in his sixties with acute or convalescent COVID-19.

The chain links TRBV6-5 to TRBJ2-2; 12 bases match TRBD2. Germline loops: CDR1 MNHEY, CDR2 SVGAGI. The V and J ends lost 6 bases and 5 bases, in that order; junction bases with no gene match: 4. The CDR3 is 15 residues long. The CDR3 reads CASSGLAGLTGELFF. DNA for the CDR3: TGTGCCAGCAGCGGACTAGCGGGACTAACCGGGGAGCTGTTTTTT.

The chain combines TRBV9 with TRBJ2-1; possible D gene TRBD2, 6 bases. V was shortened by 4 bases and J by 0 bases, with 11 bases between the two germline ends. The CDR3 totals 15 residues. CDR1 is SGDLS, CDR2 YYNGEE, per germline. CDR3 coding DNA: TGTGCCAGCAGCAGGGCGGGACCCTCCTACAATGAGCAGTTCTTC. The encoded protein is CASSRAGPSYNEQFF.

This sequence joins TRBV4-2 and TRBJ2-5, with D perhaps matching TRBD2 (6 bases). Germline V lookup: CDR1 LGHNA, CDR2 YNFKEQ. Trimming took 2 bases from V and 1 from J, leaving 17 bases between them. This CDR3 contains 17 residues. This CDR3 is CASSQSVAGRLQETQYF. CDR3 DNA sequence: TGTGCCAGCAGCCAATCAGTGGCGGGGCGACTCCAAGAGACCCAGTACTTC.

The V and J genes are TRBV5-1 and TRBJ2-7; D perhaps matches TRBD2 (5 bases). Germline CDR1 is SGHRS and CDR2 is YFSETQ. The CDR3 covers 16 residues. V was cut by 1 base and J by 2 bases, with 16 bases left in between. The CDR3 region is CASSLLGVSGTYEQYF. The CDR3 DNA reads TGCGCCAGCAGCTTGTTGGGAGTCAGTGGAACCTACGAGCAGTACTTC.

In this sample, this clone turned up once. The chain links TRBV9 to TRBJ1-1; 10 nucleotides agree with TRBD1. The germline V gene encodes CDR1 SGDLS and CDR2 YYNGEE. V shed 4 bases and J 5 bases; nucleotides not matched to a gene: 8. The CDR3 covers 15 residues. The CDR3 loop is CASSPGQGRDTEAFF. The CDR3 DNA reads as TGTGCCAGCAGCCCGGGACAGGGGAGGGATACTGAAGCTTTCTTT.

The rearrangement uses TRBV19 and TRBJ1-1; TRBD1 might be the D (5 bases). The V gene's germline CDR1 is LNHDA and CDR2 SQIVND (reference sequence). The ends were cut back, 1 base at V and 4 bases at J, with 13 bases in the middle. The CDR3 totals 15 residues. The CDR3 nucleotides read TGTGCCAGTAGTATAGGGGGGGTTGCGGCCACTGAAGCTTTCTTT. Translating it yields CASSIGGVAATEAFF. Based on the CDR3 plus reference TRBV19 and TRBJ1-1, the full variable domain is DGGITQSPKYLFRKEGQNVTLSCEQNLNHDAMYWYRQDPGQGLRLIYYSQIVNDFQKGDIAEGYSVSREKKESFPLTVTSAQKNPTAFYLCASSIGGVAATEAFFGQGTRLTVV.

The DNA of the CDR3 is TGTGCCAGCAAAACGGCAGGGAACTTTTACGAGCAGTACTTC. This gives the protein CASKTAGNFYEQYF. This chain uses TRBV2 with TRBJ2-7, with D possibly TRBD1 on 5 matching bases. Germline CDR1 and CDR2: SNHLY and FYNNEI. This CDR3 region has 14 residues. With 7 bases removed from V and 4 bases from J, the gap between germline ends came to 17 bases. Drawing the rest from reference TRBV2 and TRBJ2-7, the complete variable domain is EPEVTQTPSHQVTQMGQEVILRCVPISNHLYFYWYRQILGQKVEFLVSFYNNEISEKSEIFDDQFSVERPDGSNFTLKIRSTKLEDSAMYFCASKTAGNFYEQYFGPGTRLTVT.

The V call is TRBV3-1 (or the pseudogene TRBV3-2), the J call TRBJ2-7; 7 bases match TRBD1. The CDR3 spans 15 residues. In germline, CDR1 is LGHDT, CDR2 YNNKEL (reference sequence). V shed 2 bases and J 3 bases; nucleotides not matched to a gene: 7. The CDR3 nucleotides are TGTGCCAGCAGCCAAAGTTTGACAGGGAACTACGAGCAGTACTTC. Translation gives CASSQSLTGNYEQYF.

This clone has only one observation. The rearrangement links TRBV5-1 to TRBJ2-7; possibly TRBD2 for D (6 bases). Germline V lookup: CDR1 SGHRS, CDR2 YFSETQ. V lost 0 bases and J 6 bases, leaving 10 bases between the germline ends. The CDR3 sequence is 13 residues long. The CDR3 reads CASSLGGIGEQYF. In DNA form, the CDR3 reads TGCGCCAGCAGCTTGGGCGGGATTGGCGAGCAGTACTTC.

The rearrangement links TRBV27 to TRBJ1-2, with TRBD1 matching 7 bases. This CDR3 has 12 amino acids. Germline V gives CDR1 MNHEY, CDR2 SMNVEV (reference sequence). The J segment lost 6 bases and the V segment lost 3 bases, leaving 1 base of the junction unmatched. The CDR3 protein is CASSFRGNGYTF. CDR3 DNA sequence: TGTGCCAGCAGTTTCAGGGGGAATGGCTACACCTTC.

The chain carries TRBV6-5 and TRBJ1-6; D not certain. The CDR3 extends over 15 amino acids. The V gene lost 4 bases and the J gene lost 3 bases, with 10 bases spanning the gap. Per the germline V gene, CDR1 is MNHEY and CDR2 is SVGAGI. This chain's CDR3 is CASSLATIYNSPLHF. The CDR3 bases are TGTGCCAGCAGTTTGGCCACGATCTATAATTCACCCCTCCACTTT.

This rearrangement joins TRBV12-5 to TRBJ2-1, with a weak D call TRBD1 (6 bases). CDR1 and CDR2 from the germline V gene are LGHNT and FRNRAP. V gave up 7 bases and J gave up 4 bases, with 11 bases separating them. The CDR3 loop spans 13 amino acids. Here the CDR3 DNA reads TGTGCTAGTGAAGGTCAGGGGTACAATGAGCAGTTCTTC. As protein: CASEGQGYNEQFF.

This clone came up once. The chain combines TRBV11-2 with TRBJ2-3; possibly TRBD2 for D (5 bases). The CDR3 is 16 amino acids. Germline V lookup: CDR1 SGHAT, CDR2 FQNNGV. With 1 base removed from V and 2 bases from J, the gap between germline ends came to 13 bases. The CDR3 DNA follows: TGTGCCAGCAGCTTAGGTGGAGCGGACCCCACAGATACGCAGTATTTT. Translated, it gives CASSLGGADPTDTQYF.